Below are 10 T cell receptor beta chains sequenced from a single sample in a study of OX40 agonist ivuxolimab in advanced cancers. TCRdb keeps only in-frame clones here, not all; method: immunoSEQ multiplex PCR. In the table there are over 75,000 clones, around 87% of which are singletons. The sequences come from CD4+ or CD8+ T cells sorted from blood, collected in a trial of the OX40 agonist ivuxolimab. All receptors derive from an adult with an advanced solid tumor such as melanoma, head and neck, liver or kidney cancer.

This clone was observed a handful of times. The chain couples TRBV7-9 to TRBJ2-3; 10 bases agree with TRBD1. The V gene end was trimmed by 7 bases and the J gene end by 2 bases; junction bases not matched to a gene: 9. Germline CDR1 SEHNR, CDR2 FQNEAQ (reference sequence). This CDR3 is built from 16 residues. Here the CDR3 DNA reads TGTGCCAGCACCAATGACAGGGGGCGCCTCACAGATACGCAGTATTTT. Protein: CASTNDRGRLTDTQYF.

V gene TRBV30 combines with J gene TRBJ2-2, with TRBD2 identical over 8 bases. The V and J ends lost 6 bases and 1 base, in that order; junction bases with no gene match: 4. Germline V gene data show CDR1 as GTSNPN and CDR2 as SVGIG (reference sequence). The CDR3 sequence is 14 residues long. The CDR3 DNA follows: TGTGCCTGTCCCGGGACTAGGAACACCGGGGAGCTGTTTTTT. It codes for CACPGTRNTGELFF.

This chain links TRBV5-1 with TRBJ1-1; possible D gene TRBD1, 6 bases. V was clipped by 5 bases and J by 5 bases, with 16 bases between them. CDR1 is SGHRS, CDR2 YFSETQ, per germline. The CDR3 runs 14 residues. CDR3 coding DNA: TGCGCCAGCAGTCAGGGACAACCGGGGACTGAAGCTTTCTTT. It translates to CASSQGQPGTEAFF.

The chain joins TRBV7-2 to TRBJ2-2; 8 bases match TRBD1. CDR1 SGHTA and CDR2 FQGNSA come from the germline V gene. The CDR3 is 14 residues long. V lost 6 bases, J lost 4 bases, and 4 bases stayed unmatched. In nucleotides, the CDR3 is TGTGCCAGCAGGCGTCAGGGGGCCACCGGGGAGCTGTTTTTT. It encodes CASRRQGATGELFF.

The chain links TRBV29-1 to TRBJ2-5; 9 bases align to TRBD1. J was trimmed by 4 bases and V by 6 bases; bases with no gene match: 3. Germline V CDR1 and CDR2: SQVTM, ANQGSEA. The CDR3 covers 12 residues. The CDR3 is CSVQGAGETQYF. CDR3 DNA sequence: TGCAGCGTACAGGGGGCAGGAGAGACCCAGTACTTC.

V gene TRBV6-5 combines with J gene TRBJ1-1; D gene uncertain. V shed 5 bases and J shed 6 bases, with 16 bases lying between them. The germline V gene has CDR1 MNHEY and CDR2 SVGAGI. This CDR3 spans 14 amino acids. CDR3 bases: TGTGCCAGCAGTCTTTCGGCCAGAAGCTCTGAAGCTTTCTTT. Translating gives CASSLSARSSEAFF.

Turning to this clone: The identical CDR3 is also encoded by other nucleotide sequences in the sample. The chain combines TRBV7-2 with TRBJ2-3; tentatively, D is TRBD2 (6 bases). The V gene's germline CDR1 is SGHTA and CDR2 FQGNSA. The CDR3 totals 14 residues. The germline V and J ends were trimmed by 4 bases and 0 bases, with 8 bases remaining between them. CDR3 nucleotide sequence: TGTGCCAGCAGCTCCGGACTAAGCACAGATACGCAGTATTTT. Translated: CASSSGLSTDTQYF.

The chain recombines TRBV27 with TRBJ2-5; D may be TRBD1 or TRBD2 (6 bases each). The V gene lost 1 base and the J gene lost 5 bases, with 11 bases spanning the gap. The CDR3 is 14 amino acids. Germline V CDR1 and CDR2: MNHEY, SMNVEV (reference sequence). CDR3 sequence reads: CASSLWGAGETQYF. The CDR3 coding sequence is TGTGCCAGCAGTTTATGGGGGGCTGGGGAGACCCAGTACTTC.

The V gene is TRBV14, the J gene TRBJ2-7; TRBD1 matches 8 bases. V lost 1 base and J lost 4; bases outside the gene matches: 3. The CDR3 covers 14 residues. Germline V CDR1 and CDR2: SGHDN, FVKESK. CDR3 bases: TGTGCCAGCAGCCAAGCCGACAGGGGTTACGAGCAGTACTTC. This sequence encodes CASSQADRGYEQYF.

The chain links TRBV25-1 to TRBJ2-4, with 7 bases identical to TRBD1. The V gene's germline CDR1 is MGHDK and CDR2 SYGVNS. J lost 7 bases, V lost 5 bases, and 8 bases had no gene match. This CDR3 comprises 14 residues. The CDR3 is CASSIPGQANIQYF. The DNA for the CDR3 is TGTGCCAGCAGTATCCCTGGACAGGCTAACATTCAGTACTTC.